The count of the clone carrying this T cell receptor (beta chain) is one. Original methodology: How many nucleated cells were present was estimated from reference gene primer amplification. Repertoires were generated with immunoSEQ multiplex PCR, while TCRdb's copy carries only in-frame clones and drops some. D and trimming come from the DNA, and the V and J calls and clone size come from that table. The repertoire consists of roughly 55,000 clones, with 60% to 85% occurring once and the leading ten covering more than 13%. These data are taken from a study of blood T cell repertoires in COVID-19. Whole-study context: COVID-19 samples collected from the United States, Italy and Spain covered acute and convalescent phases. Nucleic acid was either cDNA or gDNA, and it came from T cells, B-cell-depleted T cells, or PBMCs.

V trimming: 5 bases; J trimming: 2 bases; junction bases outside the gene matches: 6. Germline lookup yields CDR1 LNHDA and CDR2 SQIVND (reference sequence). The CDR3 loop spans 16 amino acids. The J gene is TRBJ2-3, the V gene TRBV19, with 11 positions matching TRBD1. This receptor was obtained from a human donor with active or convalescent COVID-19. The donor label of this sample is uncertain. The sample taken for sequencing was peripheral blood. This chain's CDR3 is CASSEGTGGFTDTQYF. The CDR3 DNA follows: TGTGCCAGTAGTGAAGGGACAGGGGGATTCACAGATACGCAGTATTTT.